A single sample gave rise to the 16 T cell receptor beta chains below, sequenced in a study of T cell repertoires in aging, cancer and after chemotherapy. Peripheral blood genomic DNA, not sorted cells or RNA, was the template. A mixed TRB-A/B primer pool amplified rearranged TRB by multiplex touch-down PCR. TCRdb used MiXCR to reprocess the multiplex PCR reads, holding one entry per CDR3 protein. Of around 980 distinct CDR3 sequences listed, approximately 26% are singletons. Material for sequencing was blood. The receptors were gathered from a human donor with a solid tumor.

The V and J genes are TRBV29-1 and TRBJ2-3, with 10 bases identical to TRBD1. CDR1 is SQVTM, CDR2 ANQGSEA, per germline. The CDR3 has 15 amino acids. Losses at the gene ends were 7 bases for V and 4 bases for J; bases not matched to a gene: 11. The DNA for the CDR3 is TGCAGCGCCATACCCGGGACAGGGGCAGCAGATACGCAGTATTTT. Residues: CSAIPGTGAADTQYF.

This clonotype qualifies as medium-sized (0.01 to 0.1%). Written as DNA, the CDR3 is TGTGCCAGCAGTTTTCTGGGCCTCCGCACAGATACGCAGTATTTT. The encoded protein is CASSFLGLRTDTQYF. The chain couples TRBV27 to TRBJ2-3; D is unresolved. Germline V CDR1 and CDR2: MNHEY, SMNVEV (reference sequence). V was clipped by 3 bases and J by 1 base, with 11 bases between them. This CDR3 has 15 residues.

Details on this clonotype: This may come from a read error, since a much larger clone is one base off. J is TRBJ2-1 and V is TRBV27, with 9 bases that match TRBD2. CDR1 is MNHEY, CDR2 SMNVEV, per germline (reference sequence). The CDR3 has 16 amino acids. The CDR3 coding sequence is TGTGCCAGCATTTTAACGGGACTAGCAGAATACAATGAGCAGTTCTTC. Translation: CASILTGLAEYNEQFF.

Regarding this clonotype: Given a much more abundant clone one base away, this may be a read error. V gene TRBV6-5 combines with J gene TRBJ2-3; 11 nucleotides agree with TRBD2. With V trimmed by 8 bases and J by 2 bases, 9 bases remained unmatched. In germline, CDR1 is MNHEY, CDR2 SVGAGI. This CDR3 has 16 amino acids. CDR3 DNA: TGTGCCAGCGAAGGGACTAGCGGTCTAAACACAGATACGCAGTATTTT. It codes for CASEGTSGLNTDTQYF.

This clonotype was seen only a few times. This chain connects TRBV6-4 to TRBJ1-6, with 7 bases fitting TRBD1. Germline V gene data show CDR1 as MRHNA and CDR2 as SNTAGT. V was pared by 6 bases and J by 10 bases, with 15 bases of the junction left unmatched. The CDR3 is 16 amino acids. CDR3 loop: CASSPRLTGNGSPLHF. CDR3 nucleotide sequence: TGTGCCAGCAGCCCAAGATTGACAGGGAATGGCTCACCCCTCCACTTT.

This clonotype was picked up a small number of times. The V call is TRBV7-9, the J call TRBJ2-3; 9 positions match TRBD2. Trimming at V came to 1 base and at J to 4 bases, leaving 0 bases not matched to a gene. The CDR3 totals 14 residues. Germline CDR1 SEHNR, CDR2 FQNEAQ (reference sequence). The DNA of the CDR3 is TGTGCCAGCAGCTTAGTAGCGGGAGCAGATACGCAGTATTTT. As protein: CASSLVAGADTQYF.

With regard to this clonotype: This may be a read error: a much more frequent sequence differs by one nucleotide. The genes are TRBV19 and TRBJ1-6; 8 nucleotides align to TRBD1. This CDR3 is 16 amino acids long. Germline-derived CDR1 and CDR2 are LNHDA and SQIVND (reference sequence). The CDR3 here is CASRMVGQGVNLPLHF. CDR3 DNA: TGTGCCAGTAGAATGGTTGGACAGGGAGTAAATTTACCCCTCCACTTT.

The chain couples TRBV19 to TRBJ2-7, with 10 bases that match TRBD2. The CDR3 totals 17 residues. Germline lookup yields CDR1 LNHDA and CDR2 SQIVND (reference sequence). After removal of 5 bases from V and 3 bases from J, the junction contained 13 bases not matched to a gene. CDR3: CASSRFTLAGDFYEQYF. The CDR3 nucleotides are TGTGCCAGTAGTCGATTCACCCTAGCGGGAGATTTCTACGAGCAGTACTTC.

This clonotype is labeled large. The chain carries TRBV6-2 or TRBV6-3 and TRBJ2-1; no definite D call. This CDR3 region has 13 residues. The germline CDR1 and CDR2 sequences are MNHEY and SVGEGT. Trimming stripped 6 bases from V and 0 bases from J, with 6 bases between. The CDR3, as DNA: TGTGCCAGCAGGCCGAGCTCCTACAATGAGCAGTTCTTC. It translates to CASRPSSYNEQFF.

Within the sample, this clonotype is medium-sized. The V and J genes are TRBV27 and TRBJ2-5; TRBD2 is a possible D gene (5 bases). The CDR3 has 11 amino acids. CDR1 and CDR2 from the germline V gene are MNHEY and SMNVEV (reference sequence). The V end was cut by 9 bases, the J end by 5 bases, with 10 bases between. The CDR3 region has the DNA TGTGCCAGTCCGAGGAGGGAGACCCAGTACTTC. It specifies CASPRRETQYF.

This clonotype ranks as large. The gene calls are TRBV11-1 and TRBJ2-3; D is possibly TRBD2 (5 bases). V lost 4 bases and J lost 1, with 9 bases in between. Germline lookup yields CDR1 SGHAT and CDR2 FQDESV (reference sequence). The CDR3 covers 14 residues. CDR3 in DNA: TGTGCCAGCAGCTCCAGAGGGCGCACAGATACGCAGTATTTT. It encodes CASSSRGRTDTQYF.

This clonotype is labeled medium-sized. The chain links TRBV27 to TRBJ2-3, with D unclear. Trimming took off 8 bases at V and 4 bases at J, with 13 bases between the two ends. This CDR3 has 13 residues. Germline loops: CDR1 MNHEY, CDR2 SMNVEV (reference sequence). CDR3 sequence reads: CASAPSPADTQYF. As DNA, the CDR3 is TGTGCCAGCGCCCCCTCCCCCGCAGATACGCAGTATTTT.

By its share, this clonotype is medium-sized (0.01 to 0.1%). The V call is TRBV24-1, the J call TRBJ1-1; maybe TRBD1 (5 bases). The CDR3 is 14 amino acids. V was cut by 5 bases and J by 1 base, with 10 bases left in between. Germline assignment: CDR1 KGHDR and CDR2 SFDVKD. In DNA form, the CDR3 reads TGTGCCACCAGTGGACACCAGGGGAACACTGAAGCTTTCTTT. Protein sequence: CATSGHQGNTEAFF.

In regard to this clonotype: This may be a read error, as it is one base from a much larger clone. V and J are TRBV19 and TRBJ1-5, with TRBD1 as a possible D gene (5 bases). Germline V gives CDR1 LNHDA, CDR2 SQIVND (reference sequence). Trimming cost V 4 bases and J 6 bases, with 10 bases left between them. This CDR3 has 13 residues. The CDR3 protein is CASSTADIQPQHF. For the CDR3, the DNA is TGTGCCAGTAGTACCGCGGACATTCAGCCCCAGCATTTT.

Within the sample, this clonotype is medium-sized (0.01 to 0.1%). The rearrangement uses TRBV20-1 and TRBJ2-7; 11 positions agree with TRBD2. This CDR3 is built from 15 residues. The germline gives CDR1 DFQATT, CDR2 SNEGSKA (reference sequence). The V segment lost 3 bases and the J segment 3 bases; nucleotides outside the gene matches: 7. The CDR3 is CSARIGLAGGYEQYF. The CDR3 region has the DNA TGCAGTGCTAGGATAGGGCTAGCGGGGGGCTACGAGCAGTACTTC.

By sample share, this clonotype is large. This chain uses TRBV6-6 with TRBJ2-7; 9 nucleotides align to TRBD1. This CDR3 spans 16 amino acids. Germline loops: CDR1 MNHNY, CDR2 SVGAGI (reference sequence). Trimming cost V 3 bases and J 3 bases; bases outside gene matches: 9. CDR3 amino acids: CASSYRTGARGYEQYF. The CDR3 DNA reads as TGTGCCAGCAGTTATAGGACAGGGGCTCGCGGCTACGAGCAGTACTTC.